This TCR beta chain was retrieved from a study of vaccination and CD4 T cells after COVID-19. The V and J ends lost 3 bases and 3 bases respectively, with 20 bases between them. From germline, CDR1 is SGHAT and CDR2 FQNNGV. CDR3 length: 18 amino acids. Described treatment: roughly 11-day PBMC culture with coronavirus spike peptide pools or control peptides (ViraFEST assay). From the unexposed donor, CD4+ T cells were collected ahead of the COVID-19 pandemic (2011-2018). Antigen-specific T cell expansion with peptide pools preceded TCR sequencing in the ViraFEST approach. With respect to this clonotype: Its antigen is not identified.

The Oncomine TCR Beta short-read assay generated sequence data from the DNA of cultured CD4+ T cells. It was cultured CD4+ T cells from which genomic DNA was extracted. Via MiXCR, TCRdb re-called the PCR reads, giving one row per CDR3 protein. The table has approximately 10,000 distinct CDR3 sequences, about 34% seen once. V is TRBV11-2 and J is TRBJ2-2, with D perhaps matching TRBD2 (6 bases). This clonotype originated in a human donor in good health. The sequencing input was CD4+ T cells from blood, cultured in vitro. The CDR3 coding sequence is TGTGCCAGCAGCTTGAGGGGCCTGGTTCCGGGGGACACCGGGGAGCTGTTTTTT. Protein: CASSLRGLVPGDTGELFF.